The clone carrying this TCR beta chain turned up a few times. Antigen specificity is unknown. Germline V gene data show CDR1 as MNHNY and CDR2 as SVGAGI (reference sequence). After removal of 7 bases from V and 7 bases from J, the junction contained 15 bases not matched to a gene. The CDR3 length is 15 residues. TCRdb's table, derived via immunoSEQ multiplex PCR, lists solely in-frame clones and lacks some. Of 100,000 to 150,000 clones listed, about 89% are singletons. This entry belongs to a study of T cell responses to AZD1222 COVID-19 vaccine. Study outcomes and limitations: Clonal diversity was possibly underestimated, and white British individuals and females predominated among donors.

V usage is TRBV6-6 and J usage is TRBJ1-1, with 7 bases fitting TRBD1. The receptor's source is an adult in good health. The sample here was peripheral blood, taken on day 0 of AZD1222 vaccination. Here the CDR3 reads CASTGAQGRKNEAFF. In DNA, the CDR3 is TGTGCCAGCACCGGTGCACAGGGGCGGAAAAATGAAGCTTTCTTT.